A single sample gave rise to the 18 T cell receptor beta chains below, sequenced in a study of blood T cell repertoires in COVID-19. Libraries were prepared by immunoSEQ multiplex PCR; TCRdb keeps only in-frame clonotypes and omits some of them. Of hundreds of thousands of clones listed, 82% were seen once; the top ten hold roughly 3.5%. The sample taken for sequencing was PBMCs or T cells enriched from blood (not recorded which). Source of these receptors: a woman in her sixties who had recovered from COVID-19.

The J gene is TRBJ1-1, the V gene TRBV29-1; 10 bases are a match to TRBD1. The ends lost 6 bases at V and 4 bases at J; junction bases unmatched: 5. The CDR3 has 13 residues. In germline, CDR1 is SQVTM, CDR2 ANQGSEA. The CDR3 coding sequence is TGCAGCGTGACGGGACAGGGGCCCACTGAAGCTTTCTTT. Translating gives CSVTGQGPTEAFF. The complete variable domain, with remaining parts taken from reference TRBV29-1 and TRBJ1-1, reads SAVISQKPSRDICQRGTSLTIQCQVDSQVTMMFWYRQQPGQSLTLIATANQGSEATYESGFVIDKFPISRPNLTFSTLTVSNMSPEDSSIYLCSVTGQGPTEAFFGQGTRLTVV.

This rearrangement joins TRBV24-1 to TRBJ2-4, with 10 bases identical to TRBD2. Germline CDR1 is KGHDR and CDR2 is SFDVKD. Germline trimming cut 6 bases from V and 6 bases from J; bases unmatched to any gene: 1. The CDR3 sequence is 13 residues long. This CDR3 is CATSPSGGNIQYF. The CDR3 nucleotides are TGTGCCACCAGTCCTAGCGGGGGAAACATTCAGTACTTC.

This chain connects TRBV21-1 to TRBJ1-5; no check of the table's D call, TRBD1, against the DNA was made. TRBV21-1 is reported as a pseudogene. The CDR3 is 14 amino acids. The CDR3 DNA reads as TGTGCCAGCAGACTCACCCCAGGGGATCAGCCCCAGCATTTT. Translating it yields CASRLTPGDQPQHF.

The chain has TRBV3-1 (or the pseudogene TRBV3-2) and TRBJ2-2; tentative D call: TRBD2 (5 bases). The CDR3 is 13 amino acids. The V gene lost 1 base and the J gene lost 9 bases, with 9 bases spanning the gap. CDR1 is LGHDT, CDR2 YNNKEL, per germline (reference sequence). Here the CDR3 DNA reads TGTGCCAGCAGCCAAGGAGGGAAAAGGGAGCTGTTTTTT. It translates to CASSQGGKRELFF.

This chain uses TRBV9 with TRBJ2-7, with TRBD2 as a possible D gene (5 bases). Germline V gene data show CDR1 as SGDLS and CDR2 as YYNGEE. Trimming removed 4 bases at V and 1 base at J, with 12 bases between. The length of the CDR3 is 14 residues. CDR3 protein: CASSPRTDSYEQYF. CDR3 in DNA: TGTGCCAGCAGCCCTAGGACTGATTCCTACGAGCAGTACTTC.

The V call is TRBV9, the J call TRBJ2-5, with D possibly being TRBD1 (5 bases). Germline V gene sequence: CDR1 SGDLS, CDR2 YYNGEE. This CDR3 contains 14 residues. The V gene lost 5 bases and the J gene lost 5 bases, with 16 bases spanning the gap. The DNA for the CDR3 is TGTGCCAGCAGACCCATTGGGGCCGGGGAGACCCAGTACTTC. Translating it yields CASRPIGAGETQYF.

This chain uses TRBV27 with TRBJ1-2; 8 bases line up with TRBD1. Germline assignment: CDR1 MNHEY and CDR2 SMNVEV (reference sequence). CDR3 length: 14 residues. The V and J ends lost 5 bases and 5 bases, in that order; junction bases with no gene match: 7. The DNA for the CDR3 is TGTGCCAGCAGTAGAAAGGACAGGGAGTATGGCTACACCTTC. Protein product: CASSRKDREYGYTF.

This clone appeared a few times. The rearrangement uses TRBV7-2 and TRBJ2-3; D is uncertain. This CDR3 contains 14 residues. The germline gives CDR1 SGHTA, CDR2 FQGNSA. Trimming shortened V by 1 base and J by 4 bases, and 9 bases separated the two germline ends. The CDR3 here is CASSLEVGADTQYF. The CDR3 region has the DNA TGTGCCAGCAGCTTAGAGGTAGGAGCAGATACGCAGTATTTT.

The chain recombines TRBV11-2 with TRBJ1-1; 9 bases line up with TRBD1. V shed 3 bases, J shed 11 bases, and the junction held 7 bases outside the gene matches. The CDR3 extends over 13 amino acids. Germline V gene sequence: CDR1 SGHAT, CDR2 FQNNGV. The CDR3 coding sequence is TGTGCCAGCAGCTTCTTACAGGGGGCGCAGGCTTTCTTT. This encodes CASSFLQGAQAFF.

The V call is TRBV9, the J call TRBJ2-3; D uncertain. Germline loops: CDR1 SGDLS, CDR2 YYNGEE. The CDR3 totals 14 residues. The V gene lost 3 bases and the J gene lost 8 bases, with 16 bases spanning the gap. The CDR3 spells CASSAAPDRGTQYF. The CDR3 DNA reads TGTGCCAGCAGCGCAGCTCCGGATAGAGGTACGCAGTATTTT.

This CDR3 is CASSLDRGREKLFF. Written as DNA, the CDR3 is TGTGCCAGCAGCTTAGACAGGGGGAGAGAAAAACTGTTTTTT. J is TRBJ1-4 and V is TRBV7-9, with TRBD1 matching over 8 bases. Germline trimming cut 1 base from V and 8 bases from J; bases unmatched to any gene: 3. This CDR3 is 14 amino acids long. CDR1 and CDR2 from the germline V gene are SEHNR and FQNEAQ (reference sequence).

The V and J genes are TRBV7-2 and TRBJ1-1; D is undetermined. The CDR3 loop spans 15 amino acids. V gave up 1 base and J gave up 0 bases, with 9 bases separating them. Per germline, CDR1 SGHTA and CDR2 FQGNSA. CDR3 region: CASSLVGEMNTEAFF. CDR3 DNA sequence: TGTGCCAGCAGCTTAGTTGGAGAGATGAACACTGAAGCTTTCTTT.

The chain joins TRBV3-1 (or the pseudogene TRBV3-2) to TRBJ1-1; the D is unclear. The germline gives CDR1 LGHDT, CDR2 YNNKEL (reference sequence). The CDR3 extends over 12 amino acids. V shed 8 bases and J shed 3 bases, with 10 bases lying between them. The CDR3 DNA follows: TGTGCCAGCCGAGGCGGAGACACTGAAGCTTTCTTT. This codes for CASRGGDTEAFF.

This clone was observed a handful of times. The J gene is TRBJ2-7, the V gene TRBV18, with 7 positions matching TRBD1. This CDR3 region has 13 residues. J was trimmed by 6 bases and V by 4 bases; bases with no gene match: 6. Germline CDR1 is KGHSH and CDR2 is LQKENI. In DNA, the CDR3 is TGTGCCAGCTCACAGGGGGCCCCCGGCGAGCAGTACTTC. Translation: CASSQGAPGEQYF.

The chain employs TRBV3-1 (or the pseudogene TRBV3-2) and TRBJ2-5; D is possibly TRBD1 (6 bases). The CDR3 length is 15 residues. Trimming took off 4 bases at V and 4 bases at J, with 16 bases between the two ends. Germline lookup yields CDR1 LGHDT and CDR2 YNNKEL (reference sequence). CDR3 amino acids: CASSPAVQGRETQYF. CDR3 nucleotide sequence: TGTGCCAGCAGCCCTGCCGTCCAGGGGAGAGAGACCCAGTACTTC.

The chain is built from TRBV9 and TRBJ2-1, with 10 nucleotides matching TRBD2. The CDR3 is made up of 17 amino acids. Germline CDR1 and CDR2: SGDLS and YYNGEE. V shed 3 bases and J 5 bases; nucleotides not matched to a gene: 11. The CDR3 sequence is CASSEAPSGGGNNEQFF. The CDR3 DNA sequence: TGTGCCAGCAGCGAGGCCCCAAGCGGGGGGGGGAACAATGAGCAGTTCTTC.

The chain joins TRBV7-2 to TRBJ1-2; D unresolved. CDR1 is SGHTA and CDR2 is FQGNSA in the germline V gene. CDR3 length: 16 residues. Between the trimmed V and J ends, which lost 5 bases and 0 bases, there was a span of 16 bases. The CDR3 is CASSPRLGSSNYGYTF. CDR3 DNA: TGTGCCAGCAGCCCAAGACTCGGCAGTTCTAACTATGGCTACACCTTC.

This chain connects TRBV18 to TRBJ2-7; TRBD2 aligns across 9 bases. The ends lost 3 bases at V and 2 bases at J; junction bases unmatched: 5. The length of the CDR3 is 15 residues. Germline V lookup: CDR1 KGHSH, CDR2 LQKENI. The CDR3 protein is CASSPKREEAYEQYF. The CDR3 nucleotides read TGTGCCAGCTCACCCAAGCGGGAGGAAGCCTACGAGCAGTACTTC.